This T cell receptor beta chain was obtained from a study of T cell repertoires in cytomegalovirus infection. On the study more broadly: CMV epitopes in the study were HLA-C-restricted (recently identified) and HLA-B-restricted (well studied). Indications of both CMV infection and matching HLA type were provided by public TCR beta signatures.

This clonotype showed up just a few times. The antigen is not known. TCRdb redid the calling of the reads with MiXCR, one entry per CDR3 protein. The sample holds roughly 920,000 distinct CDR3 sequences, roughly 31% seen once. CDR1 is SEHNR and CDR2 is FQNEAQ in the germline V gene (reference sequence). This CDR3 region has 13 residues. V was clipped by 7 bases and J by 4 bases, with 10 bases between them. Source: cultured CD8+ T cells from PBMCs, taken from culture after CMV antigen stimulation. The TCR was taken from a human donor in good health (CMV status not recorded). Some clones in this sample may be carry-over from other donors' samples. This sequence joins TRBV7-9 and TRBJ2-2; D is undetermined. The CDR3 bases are TGTGCCAGCACCTATGGACCCACCGGGGAGCTGTTTTTT. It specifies CASTYGPTGELFF.